The 5 T cell receptor beta chains reported below all come from one sample, sequenced in a study of patients and donors after allogeneic stem cell transplantation. TCRdb ran MiXCR on the RT-PCR reads and lists one entry per CDR3 protein. The data contain some 9,800 distinct CDR3 sequences, around 5.9% of them singletons. Sequences were obtained from blood, either unsorted or a sorted T cell fraction (not recorded which). The receptors derive from a human donor who was either an allogeneic HSCT recipient or a stem cell or donor lymphocyte infusion donor (not recorded which). It is not recorded whose cells these are; they may come from a transplant donor.

This sequence joins TRBV27 and TRBJ2-7; 10 nucleotides align to TRBD1. V lost 5 bases and J lost 4; bases outside the gene matches: 2. This CDR3 is built from 13 residues. Germline CDR1 is MNHEY and CDR2 is SMNVEV (reference sequence). CDR3 loop: CASSRTGGYEQYF. The DNA of the CDR3 is TGTGCCAGCAGTCGGACAGGGGGGTACGAGCAGTACTTC.

The table lists this clonotype with many counts. The V call is TRBV2, the J call TRBJ1-5; the match to TRBD1 covers 7 bases. The CDR3 is 15 amino acids. Germline CDR1 and CDR2: SNHLY and FYNNEI. Unmatched junction bases numbered 7, after V lost 5 bases and J lost 3 bases. CDR3 DNA: TGTGCCAGCAGTAAGACAGGGACCAACAATCAGCCCCAGCATTTT. Protein product: CASSKTGTNNQPQHF.

This clonotype was observed many times. V gene TRBV6-5 combines with J gene TRBJ1-6; D is uncertain. The germline CDR1 and CDR2 sequences are MNHEY and SVGAGI. The CDR3 is 16 residues long. The V and J ends lost 2 bases and 0 bases respectively, with 8 bases between them. The CDR3 region has the DNA TGTGCCAGCAGTTACGACACGAGCTCCTATAATTCACCCCTCCACTTT. Translated: CASSYDTSSYNSPLHF.

The V call is TRBV6-6, the J call TRBJ2-3, with 10 positions matching TRBD1. V lost 0 bases and J lost 3; bases outside the gene matches: 3. CDR1 and CDR2 (germline): MNHNY, SVGAGI (reference sequence). This CDR3 comprises 16 residues. CDR3 nucleotides: TGTGCCAGCAGTTACTCCCGGGACAGGGGTACAGATACGCAGTATTTT. As protein: CASSYSRDRGTDTQYF.

This clonotype qualifies as medium-sized (0.01 to 0.1%). The chain carries TRBV14 and TRBJ1-1; D uncertain. Trimming pared 2 bases from V and 1 base from J, leaving 11 bases between. This CDR3 has 15 amino acids. Germline-derived CDR1 and CDR2 are SGHDN and FVKESK. CDR3 bases: TGTGCCAGCAGCCAACAACACTTGGGGAACACTGAAGCTTTCTTT. Translated: CASSQQHLGNTEAFF.